This T cell receptor (beta chain) was sequenced for a study of T cell responses to AZD1222 COVID-19 vaccine. Study-wide findings and caveats: As reported, nearly half of all spike-specific TCRs target variant regions that are unmutated. Vaccine-associated CD4 TCRs spanned spike, dominant at 160-218 and 743-854. It should be noted that donors were predominantly white British and more often female, and clonal diversity was possibly underestimated.

Note on this clone: Its antigen remains unknown.

The CDR3 length is 13 residues. In germline, CDR1 is SNHLY, CDR2 FYNNEI. Trimming removed 8 bases from V and 4 bases from J, with 9 bases in between. Method: immunoSEQ multiplex PCR; TCRdb's copy keeps in-frame clones and lacks some. Here the sample spans roughly 60,000 clones, more than 60% being singletons. The chain uses TRBV2 and TRBJ2-6; D gene uncertain. The receptor's source is an adult who received the AZD1222 COVID-19 vaccine. Here the sequenced sample was peripheral blood, taken 28 days after the second AZD1222 dose. The CDR3 sequence is CASASPGANVLTF. The CDR3 DNA sequence: TGTGCCAGCGCCAGCCCGGGGGCCAACGTCCTGACTTTC. The entire variable domain, with the rest obtained from reference TRBV2 and TRBJ2-6, is as follows: EPEVTQTPSHQVTQMGQEVILRCVPISNHLYFYWYRQILGQKVEFLVSFYNNEISEKSEIFDDQFSVERPDGSNFTLKIRSTKLEDSAMYFCASASPGANVLTFGAGSRLTVL.